Presented here are 30 T cell receptor beta chains from one specimen sequenced in a study of shared clonotypes between healthy human individuals. Assay used: immunoSEQ multiplex PCR; TCRdb lists only in-frame clones, some missing. Found here are hundreds of thousands of clones, 98% of them singletons; the top ten hold 0.3%. Naive CD8 cells were CD45RO-negative, positively selected for CCR7, excluding terminally differentiated effector memory CD45RA+ cells. The sample was naive CD8+ T cells sorted from blood. These receptors came from a man aged 25 to 40 in good health.

The V call is TRBV19, the J call TRBJ1-1; 10 nucleotides line up with TRBD1. The CDR3 is 13 amino acids. Germline V lookup: CDR1 LNHDA, CDR2 SQIVND (reference sequence). The J segment lost 6 bases and the V segment lost 6 bases, leaving 4 bases of the junction unmatched. CDR3: CASSPDRGPEAFF. Here the CDR3 DNA reads TGTGCCAGTAGCCCTGACAGGGGGCCTGAAGCTTTCTTT.

The rearrangement joins TRBV27 to TRBJ2-7, with 8 bases identical to TRBD2. With 4 bases clipped from V and 3 bases from J, the junction kept 11 bases outside the gene matches. CDR1 and CDR2 (germline): MNHEY, SMNVEV (reference sequence). This CDR3 spans 16 amino acids. The CDR3 nucleotides read TGTGCCAGCAGTTCTCAAAGAGCGGGAGTTAGCTACGAGCAGTACTTC. Encoded protein: CASSSQRAGVSYEQYF.

The chain is built from TRBV7-9 and TRBJ2-3, with 7 bases that match TRBD1. Losses at the gene ends were 5 bases for V and 4 bases for J; bases not matched to a gene: 12. This CDR3 has 16 amino acids. The germline V gene has CDR1 SEHNR and CDR2 FQNEAQ (reference sequence). The CDR3 DNA reads as TGTGCCAGCAGCCCACCGGGGACAGAGAACGCAGATACGCAGTATTTT. Translated, it gives CASSPPGTENADTQYF.

This clone came up a few times. The chain links TRBV27 to TRBJ1-2, with D unclear. The CDR3 runs 15 residues. Germline assignment: CDR1 MNHEY and CDR2 SMNVEV (reference sequence). With 2 bases removed from V and 4 bases from J, the gap between germline ends came to 14 bases. The CDR3 DNA sequence: TGTGCCAGCAGTTTAATTGGGGAGTCCGCCTATGGCTACACCTTC. Amino acid sequence: CASSLIGESAYGYTF.

The chain is built from TRBV6-1 and TRBJ1-2; 7 bases are shared with TRBD1. The CDR3 runs 15 residues. Looked up from germline, CDR1 is MNHNS and CDR2 is SASEGT. The V segment lost 9 bases and the J segment 5 bases; nucleotides outside the gene matches: 15. As DNA, the CDR3 is TGTGCCAGTACATCTACCGGGACAGCCCTATATGGCTACACCTTC. Translated, it gives CASTSTGTALYGYTF.

This chain links TRBV7-9 with TRBJ2-7, with 8 bases fitting TRBD2. CDR3 length: 14 residues. CDR1 SEHNR and CDR2 FQNEAQ come from the germline V gene (reference sequence). V was clipped by 6 bases and J by 4 bases; unmatched bases: 8. Written as DNA, the CDR3 is TGTGCCAGCAGGGGGAGCGGGAGCTTTTACGAGCAGTACTTC. It encodes CASRGSGSFYEQYF.

V and J are TRBV5-1 and TRBJ2-2, with 7 bases matching TRBD1. From germline, CDR1 is SGHRS and CDR2 YFSETQ. The CDR3 totals 15 residues. Losses at the gene ends were 6 bases for V and 0 bases for J; bases not matched to a gene: 5. The CDR3 coding sequence is TGCGCCAGCAAAGGGGGCAAGCCGAACACCGGGGAGCTGTTTTTT. Protein sequence: CASKGGKPNTGELFF. Supplemented by reference TRBV5-1 and TRBJ2-2, the full variable domain reads KAGVTQTPRYLIKTRGQQVTLSCSPISGHRSVSWYQQTPGQGLQFLFEYFSETQRNKGNFPGRFSGRQFSNSRSEMNVSTLELGDSALYLCASKGGKPNTGELFFGEGSRLTVL.

The V call is TRBV7-8, the J call TRBJ2-5; 9 bases match TRBD1. The CDR3 is 13 amino acids. With V trimmed by 7 bases and J by 7 bases, 7 bases remained unmatched. CDR1 SGHVS and CDR2 FQNEAQ come from the germline V gene. The CDR3 is CASTSPGQGTQYF. The CDR3 nucleotides are TGTGCCAGCACCTCCCCGGGACAGGGGACCCAGTACTTC.

This sequence joins TRBV28 and TRBJ2-6, with D uncertain. Trimming removed 5 bases from V and 0 bases from J, with 5 bases in between. This CDR3 contains 14 residues. Germline loops: CDR1 MDHEN, CDR2 SYDVKM. The chain's CDR3 is CASSKDSGANVLTF. The CDR3 bases are TGTGCCAGCAGTAAGGACTCTGGGGCCAACGTCCTGACTTTC.

The V call is TRBV7-9, the J call TRBJ2-7; no definite D call. The V end lost 5 bases, the J end lost 3 bases, and 14 bases lay between the germline ends. This CDR3 is built from 14 residues. The germline CDR1 and CDR2 sequences are SEHNR and FQNEAQ (reference sequence). Here the CDR3 DNA reads TGTGCCAGCAGCCCCAATACGGCAGGCTACGAGCAGTACTTC. Residues: CASSPNTAGYEQYF.

The table lists this clone with a count of one. This chain connects TRBV11-2 to TRBJ2-7; 9 bases fit TRBD1. V lost 4 bases and J lost 2; bases outside the gene matches: 9. The CDR3 totals 16 residues. Germline V gives CDR1 SGHAT, CDR2 FQNNGV. The CDR3 spells CASSSWDREETYEQYF. CDR3 nucleotide sequence: TGTGCCAGCAGCTCATGGGACAGGGAAGAGACCTACGAGCAGTACTTC. Filled out from reference TRBV11-2 and TRBJ2-7, the complete variable domain reads EAGVAQSPRYKIIEKRQSVAFWCNPISGHATLYWYQQILGQGPKLLIQFQNNGVVDDSQLPKDRFSAERLKGVDSTLKIQPAKLEDSAVYLCASSSWDREETYEQYFGPGTRLTVT.

The rearrangement links TRBV10-1 to TRBJ2-1, with D perhaps matching TRBD2 (6 bases). From germline, CDR1 is WNHNN and CDR2 SYGVQD (reference sequence). The V end lost 3 bases, the J end lost 5 bases, and 14 bases lay between the germline ends. The CDR3 contains 15 residues. CDR3 sequence reads: CASSDWDSGNNEQFF. CDR3 sequence (DNA): TGCGCCAGCAGTGATTGGGACTCGGGGAACAATGAGCAGTTCTTC.

V usage is TRBV7-9 and J usage is TRBJ1-5, with D uncertain. CDR3 size: 14 residues. Germline assignment: CDR1 SEHNR and CDR2 FQNEAQ (reference sequence). Deletions cut 0 bases from V and 4 bases from J, with 7 bases between. The CDR3 is CASSLAGRNQPQHF. CDR3 bases: TGTGCCAGCAGCTTAGCGGGCAGAAATCAGCCCCAGCATTTT.

The chain uses TRBV6-5 and TRBJ1-1, with D possibly matching TRBD1 (6 bases). Trimming stripped 4 bases from V and 3 bases from J, with 12 bases between. CDR1 MNHEY and CDR2 SVGAGI come from the germline V gene. This CDR3 spans 14 amino acids. The CDR3 bases are TGTGCCAGCAGTTCTGCGGACAGAGACACTGAAGCTTTCTTT. Residues: CASSSADRDTEAFF.

The chain is built from TRBV5-5 and TRBJ1-2; 7 bases are a match to TRBD1. The CDR3 contains 14 residues. CDR1 is SGHKS and CDR2 is YYEKEE in the germline V gene (reference sequence). Losses at the gene ends were 3 bases for V and 3 bases for J; bases not matched to a gene: 5. CDR3 residues: CASSSTQGDYGYTF. The CDR3 bases are TGTGCCAGCAGCTCGACCCAGGGGGACTATGGCTACACCTTC.

This chain connects TRBV2 to TRBJ2-1; TRBD1 might be the D (6 bases). The CDR3 sequence is 12 residues long. Germline V gene lookup returns CDR1 SNHLY and CDR2 FYNNEI. Trimming cost V 10 bases and J 4 bases, with 11 bases left between them. The CDR3 DNA reads as TGTGCCATCCAAGACAGGTACAATGAGCAGTTCTTC. Its translation: CAIQDRYNEQFF.

This chain links TRBV4-1 with TRBJ2-7; no reliable D call. The germline V gene has CDR1 MGHRA and CDR2 YSYEKL. CDR3 size: 14 residues. V gave up 5 bases and J gave up 1 base, with 12 bases separating them. The CDR3 coding sequence is TGCGCCAGCAGCGATATTTTCGGATCCTACGAGCAGTACTTC. Translated, it gives CASSDIFGSYEQYF.

To note about this clone: Other DNA sequences of this sample code for an identical CDR3. This chain connects TRBV9 to TRBJ2-7, with TRBD1 matching over 10 bases. This CDR3 has 14 amino acids. Germline V lookup: CDR1 SGDLS, CDR2 YYNGEE. Trimming took 2 bases from V and 2 from J; bases not matched to a gene: 1. CDR3 in amino acids: CASSVGTGAYEQYF. The CDR3 bases are TGTGCCAGCAGCGTCGGGACAGGGGCCTACGAGCAGTACTTC.

This rearrangement joins TRBV4-2 to TRBJ2-3; possibly TRBD1 for D (6 bases). This CDR3 is built from 13 residues. Germline CDR1 and CDR2: LGHNA and YNFKEQ. The V end lost 6 bases, the J end lost 4 bases, and 11 bases lay between the germline ends. CDR3 in DNA: TGTGCCAGCAGTCGACCAGGGGCAGATACGCAGTATTTT. This encodes CASSRPGADTQYF.

V gene TRBV27 combines with J gene TRBJ2-7; TRBD1 matches at 10 bases. Trimming cost V 5 bases and J 6 bases; bases outside gene matches: 7. The CDR3 consists of 14 residues. CDR1 is MNHEY and CDR2 is SMNVEV in the germline V gene (reference sequence). The CDR3 region has the DNA TGTGCCAGCAGTCGACAGGGGGCGCAGTCCGAGCAGTACTTC. It codes for CASSRQGAQSEQYF.

This clone is a singleton in its sample. This chain uses TRBV7-3 with TRBJ2-1; 12 bases line up with TRBD2. The germline CDR1 and CDR2 sequences are SGHTA and FQGTGA. J gave up 0 bases and V 5 bases, and 11 bases lay outside the gene matches. The CDR3 totals 19 residues. The CDR3, as DNA: TGTGCCAGCAGCGATACGGGACTAGCGGGCCTCAGCTCCTACAATGAGCAGTTCTTC. It translates to CASSDTGLAGLSSYNEQFF.

The V gene is TRBV18, the J gene TRBJ2-1; 8 nucleotides line up with TRBD1. With V trimmed by 7 bases and J by 5 bases, 7 bases remained unmatched. Germline V gene data show CDR1 as KGHSH and CDR2 as LQKENI. The CDR3 runs 14 residues. CDR3 protein: CASLSGTGDNEQFF. The CDR3 region has the DNA TGTGCCAGCTTATCGGGGACAGGAGACAATGAGCAGTTCTTC. The full variable domain, in which reference TRBV18 and TRBJ2-1 provide the parts outside the CDR3, is NAGVMQNPRHLVRRRGQEARLRCSPMKGHSHVYWYRQLPEEGLKFMVYLQKENIIDESGMPKERFSAEFPKEGPSILRIQQVVRGDSAAYFCASLSGTGDNEQFFGPGTRLTVL.

The chain combines TRBV20-1 with TRBJ2-1; 7 nucleotides agree with TRBD2. This CDR3 has 11 amino acids. V dropped 6 bases and J dropped 9; count of bases not matched to a gene: 5. Germline assignment: CDR1 DFQATT and CDR2 SNEGSKA (reference sequence). CDR3 protein: CSALASGEQFF. The CDR3 region has the DNA TGCAGTGCCCTGGCTAGCGGTGAGCAGTTCTTC.

This chain uses TRBV7-9 with TRBJ2-7; perhaps TRBD2 as D (5 bases). This CDR3 is built from 15 residues. CDR1 and CDR2 from the germline V gene are SEHNR and FQNEAQ (reference sequence). Trimming removed 4 bases from V and 3 bases from J, with 16 bases in between. CDR3 sequence reads: CASSSRMASSYEQYF. For the CDR3, the DNA is TGTGCCAGCAGCTCGAGAATGGCTAGCAGCTACGAGCAGTACTTC.

The rearrangement uses TRBV29-1 and TRBJ2-7; D ambiguous. This CDR3 spans 12 amino acids. With 7 bases removed from V and 0 bases from J, the gap between germline ends came to 10 bases. Germline V gene lookup returns CDR1 SQVTM and CDR2 ANQGSEA. The CDR3 nucleotides are TGCAGCGCTACAGAAAGCTCCTACGAGCAGTACTTC. This gives the protein CSATESSYEQYF.

The chain is built from TRBV11-3 and TRBJ2-1, with a tentative D call TRBD2 (6 bases). Trimming shortened V by 5 bases and J by 8 bases, and 19 bases separated the two germline ends. Looked up from germline, CDR1 is SGHNT and CDR2 is YENEEA. The CDR3 is 15 residues long. CDR3 nucleotide sequence: TGTGCCAGCAGCGCCCGGGACTCGCTCTTGGATGAGCAGTTCTTC. Translating gives CASSARDSLLDEQFF.

This clone was counted once. The genes are TRBV19 and TRBJ2-7; 7 bases align to TRBD2. The CDR3 spans 16 residues. Trimming cost V 4 bases and J 6 bases; bases outside gene matches: 15. Germline V gene lookup returns CDR1 LNHDA and CDR2 SQIVND (reference sequence). The DNA of the CDR3 is TGTGCCAGTAGTAGCATACTAGCGCCAGGACGTGCCGAGCAGTACTTC. It is translated as CASSSILAPGRAEQYF.

This clone was detected only once. The CDR3 DNA reads as TGTGCCAGCAGCCCGACAGGGGCTACGAACACTGAAGCTTTCTTT. This gives the protein CASSPTGATNTEAFF. The gene calls are TRBV7-9 and TRBJ1-1; the match to TRBD1 covers 8 bases. The J segment lost 1 base and the V segment lost 5 bases, leaving 6 bases of the junction unmatched. The CDR3 is 15 amino acids. Germline CDR1 and CDR2: SEHNR and FQNEAQ (reference sequence).

This clone was recorded once. Other DNA sequences in the sample encode the same CDR3. This chain links TRBV9 with TRBJ2-7; 10 bases are a match to TRBD2. J gave up 4 bases and V 3 bases, and 4 bases lay outside the gene matches. The germline CDR1 and CDR2 sequences are SGDLS and YYNGEE. The CDR3 sequence is 14 residues long. The CDR3 nucleotides are TGTGCCAGCAGCGCAAGCGGGAGGGCGTACGAGCAGTACTTC. Translating it yields CASSASGRAYEQYF.

The chain combines TRBV7-8 with TRBJ2-1; D not certain. The CDR3 covers 14 residues. Germline values: CDR1 SGHVS, CDR2 FQNEAQ. V shed 4 bases and J shed 1 base, with 8 bases lying between them. In DNA form, the CDR3 reads TGTGCCAGCAGCTCACGGGTATCCTACAATGAGCAGTTCTTC. It yields the protein CASSSRVSYNEQFF.